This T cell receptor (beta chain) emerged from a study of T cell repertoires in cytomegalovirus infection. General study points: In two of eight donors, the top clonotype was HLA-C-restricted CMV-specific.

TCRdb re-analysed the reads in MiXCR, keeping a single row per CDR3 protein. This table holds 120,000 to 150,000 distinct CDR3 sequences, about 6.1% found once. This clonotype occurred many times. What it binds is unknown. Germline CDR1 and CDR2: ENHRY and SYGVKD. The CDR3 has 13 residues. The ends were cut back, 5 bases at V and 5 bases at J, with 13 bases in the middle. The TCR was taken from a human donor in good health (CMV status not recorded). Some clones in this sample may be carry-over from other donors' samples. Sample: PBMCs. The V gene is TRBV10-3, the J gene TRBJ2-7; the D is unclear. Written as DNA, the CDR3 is TGTGCCATCAGTCCTAAGGGTCAGGACGAGCAGTACTTC. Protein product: CAISPKGQDEQYF.